One and the same sample provided the 22 T cell receptor beta chains below, sequenced in a study of shared clonotypes between healthy human individuals. CD45RO-negative, CCR7-selected cells formed the naive CD8 fraction, which excluded terminally differentiated effector memory CD45RA+ cells. The method was immunoSEQ multiplex PCR; TCRdb's version includes in-frame clones alone and lacks a portion of them. The sample lists about 2.2 million clones; around 93% were seen once. Material for sequencing was naive CD8+ T cells from PBMCs. The receptors were gathered from a man aged 18-30 years in good health. Some clones in this sample may be carry-over from other donors' samples.

V and J are TRBV15 and TRBJ1-4; weak D call: TRBD1 (6 bases). The V and J ends lost 4 bases and 1 base respectively, with 13 bases between them. The CDR3 has 16 amino acids. Germline CDR1 reads LNHNV; CDR2 reads YYDKDF (reference sequence). This chain's CDR3 is CATSTQGLVTNEKLFF. Written as DNA, the CDR3 is TGTGCCACCAGCACACAGGGCCTGGTAACTAATGAAAAACTGTTTTTT.

To note about this clone: Other nucleotide sequences from this sample produce the same CDR3. This sequence joins TRBV28 and TRBJ1-5, with D hard to call. Germline V gene data show CDR1 as MDHEN and CDR2 as SYDVKM. The CDR3 is 14 residues long. V was cut by 4 bases and J by 0 bases, with 7 bases left in between. The CDR3: CASSSRGSNQPQHF. CDR3 DNA: TGTGCCAGCAGTTCTCGGGGTAGCAATCAGCCCCAGCATTTT.

This clone was detected only once. The chain joins TRBV9 to TRBJ2-5; TRBD1 matches 8 bases. The J segment lost 2 bases and the V segment lost 4 bases, leaving 4 bases of the junction unmatched. Germline V gene lookup returns CDR1 SGDLS and CDR2 YYNGEE. The CDR3 totals 14 residues. The CDR3 region is CASSTQGAQETQYF. The CDR3, as DNA: TGTGCCAGCAGCACCCAGGGGGCACAAGAGACCCAGTACTTC.

The chain carries TRBV28 and TRBJ2-7; 12 bases fit TRBD2. Germline assignment: CDR1 MDHEN and CDR2 SYDVKM. The length of the CDR3 is 19 residues. The J segment lost 4 bases and the V segment lost 6 bases, leaving 19 bases of the junction unmatched. In nucleotides, the CDR3 is TGTGCCAGCAGCGGATCATCAGTCGGACTAGCGGGATATGTGTACGAGCAGTACTTC. Amino acid sequence: CASSGSSVGLAGYVYEQYF. Using reference TRBV28 and TRBJ2-7 for the parts outside the CDR3, the full variable domain is DVKVTQSSRYLVKRTGEKVFLECVQDMDHENMFWYRQDPGLGLRLIYFSYDVKMKEKGDIPEGYSVSREKKERFSLILESASTNQTSMYLCASSGSSVGLAGYVYEQYFGPGTRLTVT.

As to this clone: Other DNA sequences in the sample encode the same CDR3. The V gene is TRBV14, the J gene TRBJ2-1; 9 nucleotides match TRBD1. CDR1 SGHDN and CDR2 FVKESK come from the germline V gene. V lost 2 bases to trimming and J lost 5 bases; unmatched junction nucleotides: 7. This CDR3 comprises 16 residues. CDR3 DNA sequence: TGTGCCAGCAGCCAACTCCCGGGACAGGGTGACAATGAGCAGTTCTTC. Translating it yields CASSQLPGQGDNEQFF.

The chain links TRBV11-2 to TRBJ2-5; D might be TRBD2 (5 bases). The V gene's germline CDR1 is SGHAT and CDR2 FQNNGV. V was cut by 7 bases and J by 1 base, with 10 bases left in between. The CDR3 is made up of 13 amino acids. CDR3 sequence reads: CASNLAIQETQYF. The CDR3 nucleotides are TGTGCCAGCAATCTAGCAATCCAAGAGACCCAGTACTTC.

V gene TRBV13 combines with J gene TRBJ2-1; either TRBD1 or TRBD2 may supply D (5 bases each). This CDR3 region has 13 residues. Germline V gene data show CDR1 as PRHDT and CDR2 as FYEKMQ (reference sequence). The V end was cut by 2 bases, the J end by 15 bases, with 17 bases between. CDR3 sequence reads: CASSLRGEWGRFF. DNA for the CDR3: TGTGCCAGCAGCTTAAGGGGCGAATGGGGACGGTTCTTC.

The CDR3 DNA sequence: TGTGCCAGCAGCATGAGTCAAAGGGGACAGTTATTCTACGAGCAGTACTTC. It specifies CASSMSQRGQLFYEQYF. The chain links TRBV7-8 to TRBJ2-7; 7 nucleotides line up with TRBD1. Germline CDR1 and CDR2: SGHVS and FQNEAQ. CDR3 length: 17 residues. Unmatched junction bases numbered 16, after V lost 5 bases and J lost 3 bases.

About this clone: The same CDR3 is also encoded by other DNA sequences in this sample. This chain uses TRBV5-4 with TRBJ1-1; no clear D. CDR3 length equals 13 residues. Trimming took 0 bases from V and 1 from J, leaving 4 bases between them. The germline CDR1 and CDR2 sequences are SGHNT and YYREEE (reference sequence). Here the CDR3 DNA reads TGTGCCAGCAGCTTGGGCAGGAACACTGAAGCTTTCTTT. Translating gives CASSLGRNTEAFF.

J is TRBJ1-3 and V is TRBV6-6; no clear D gene. Germline CDR1 MNHNY, CDR2 SVGAGI (reference sequence). The CDR3 sequence is 11 residues long. V lost 8 bases and J 7 bases, leaving 9 bases between the germline ends. The CDR3 nucleotides are TGTGCCAGCGCCCTCGGTAACACCATATATTTT. Its translation is CASALGNTIYF.

The V gene is TRBV27, the J gene TRBJ2-7; 11 bases map to TRBD2. Germline V lookup: CDR1 MNHEY, CDR2 SMNVEV (reference sequence). CDR3 length: 16 amino acids. Trimming took 0 bases from V and 2 from J; bases not matched to a gene: 3. The CDR3: CASSLSTGLAAYEQYF. The DNA of the CDR3 is TGTGCCAGCAGTTTATCGACGGGACTAGCGGCCTACGAGCAGTACTTC.

The chain links TRBV7-6 to TRBJ2-5; possible D gene TRBD2, 5 bases. The CDR3 length is 19 residues. Per the germline V gene, CDR1 is SGHVS and CDR2 is FNYEAQ. V was shortened by 2 bases and J by 0 bases, with 22 bases between the two germline ends. The CDR3, as DNA: TGTGCCAGCAGCTTACTGACTACCCGATACCGACATGACCAAGAGACCCAGTACTTC. Protein: CASSLLTTRYRHDQETQYF.

The chain employs TRBV13 and TRBJ2-7, with D unclear. CDR3 length: 15 residues. The V end was cut by 3 bases, the J end by 0 bases, with 12 bases between. Germline CDR1 reads PRHDT; CDR2 reads FYEKMQ (reference sequence). CDR3 DNA: TGTGCCAGCAGCTTTCGGGTGCCCCTCTCCTACGAGCAGTACTTC. Its protein is CASSFRVPLSYEQYF.

This clone was found once. The chain uses TRBV11-2 and TRBJ2-7; 7 positions agree with TRBD1. CDR3 size: 16 residues. V was pared by 5 bases and J by 0 bases, with 10 bases of the junction left unmatched. The germline gives CDR1 SGHAT, CDR2 FQNNGV. The CDR3 coding sequence is TGTGCCAGCAGCAACCAGACAGGGTCCCGCTCCTACGAGCAGTACTTC. It codes for CASSNQTGSRSYEQYF.

CDR3 nucleotide sequence: TGTGCCACCAGCCGTAGAACGAACACTGAAGCTTTCTTT. It yields the protein CATSRRTNTEAFF. This rearrangement joins TRBV15 to TRBJ1-1; no clear D gene. The CDR3 spans 13 residues. The germline V gene has CDR1 LNHNV and CDR2 YYDKDF (reference sequence). V was trimmed by 5 bases and J by 1 base, leaving 8 bases between them.

CDR3: CASSVTPVYGYTF. The DNA for the CDR3 is TGTGCCAGCAGTGTGACCCCGGTCTATGGCTACACCTTC. V usage is TRBV28 and J usage is TRBJ1-2; D is undetermined. CDR1 and CDR2 from the germline V gene are MDHEN and SYDVKM. Trimming pared 5 bases from V and 4 bases from J, leaving 11 bases between. The CDR3 totals 13 residues.

The chain is built from TRBV6-6 and TRBJ1-3, with D maybe TRBD1 (5 bases). Germline lookup yields CDR1 MNHNY and CDR2 SVGAGI (reference sequence). This CDR3 is 15 amino acids long. Between the trimmed V and J ends, which lost 2 bases and 0 bases, there was a span of 8 bases. The CDR3 coding sequence is TGTGCCAGCAGTTACGAGGACACCTCTGGAAACACCATATATTTT. This encodes CASSYEDTSGNTIYF.

The V and J genes are TRBV6-5 and TRBJ2-5, with 14 bases matching TRBD2. Germline CDR1 and CDR2: MNHEY and SVGAGI. The CDR3 is 15 amino acids. J lost 5 bases, V lost 4 bases, and 3 bases had no gene match. The CDR3 sequence is CASSSTSGRGETQYF. In nucleotides, the CDR3 is TGTGCCAGCAGTTCGACTAGCGGGAGGGGGGAGACCCAGTACTTC.

The CDR3 nucleotides are TGTGCCAGCAGTGAATTAGCCACCGGGGAGCTGTTTTTT. Its translation is CASSELATGELFF. This chain uses TRBV6-1 with TRBJ2-2; D gene uncertain. V lost 2 bases and J 4 bases, leaving 5 bases between the germline ends. The CDR3 spans 13 residues. Looked up from germline, CDR1 is MNHNS and CDR2 is SASEGT.

The V and J genes are TRBV7-2 and TRBJ1-4; tentative D call: TRBD1 (6 bases). Germline loops: CDR1 SGHTA, CDR2 FQGNSA. Trimming pared 0 bases from V and 7 bases from J, leaving 15 bases between. This CDR3 is built from 16 residues. The CDR3: CASSLAAGGEGEKLFF. The CDR3 DNA reads as TGTGCCAGCAGCTTAGCGGCGGGGGGCGAGGGTGAAAAACTGTTTTTT.

The V call is TRBV9, the J call TRBJ2-1, with D possibly being TRBD2 (5 bases). The CDR3 spans 17 residues. Germline V CDR1 and CDR2: SGDLS, YYNGEE. Trimming pared 4 bases from V and 0 bases from J, leaving 17 bases between. This CDR3 reads CASSPGLLLSSYNEQFF. DNA for the CDR3: TGTGCCAGCAGCCCTGGACTGCTACTTAGCTCCTACAATGAGCAGTTCTTC.

V is TRBV7-9 and J is TRBJ1-1; D gene unclear. The V end was cut by 3 bases, the J end by 4 bases, with 9 bases between. The CDR3 has 13 residues. Per germline, CDR1 SEHNR and CDR2 FQNEAQ (reference sequence). For the CDR3, the DNA is TGTGCCAGCAGCTTTTCCGGGAGCACTGAAGCTTTCTTT. Translated: CASSFSGSTEAFF.